Sequencing of this TCR beta chain was carried out in a study of T cell changes during pregnancy in multiple sclerosis. Sequenced by immunoSEQ multiplex PCR; TCRdb stores in-frame clones only, minus some. Altogether some 60,000 clones are present, less than 95% being singletons, with the ten largest covering roughly 3.6%. This CDR3 contains 17 residues. Germline CDR1 SNHLY, CDR2 FYNNEI. The trim removed 2 bases at V and 5 bases at J, leaving 12 bases unmatched. The rearrangement links TRBV2 to TRBJ1-2, with 9 bases matching TRBD1. The sample was peripheral blood, taken after pregnancy. The origin of this receptor is a female donor in good health, enrolled as a control in a pregnancy study. CDR3: CASSELATGGVLYGYTF. Written as DNA, the CDR3 is TGTGCCAGCAGTGAACTGGCCACAGGGGGCGTACTTTATGGCTACACCTTC. The variable domain in full, completed from reference TRBV2 and TRBJ1-2, reads EPEVTQTPSHQVTQMGQEVILRCVPISNHLYFYWYRQILGQKVEFLVSFYNNEISEKSEIFDDQFSVERPDGSNFTLKIRSTKLEDSAMYFCASSELATGGVLYGYTFGSGTRLTVV.